This T cell receptor (beta chain) was obtained from a study of blood T cell repertoires in COVID-19. The V gene lost 0 bases and the J gene lost 5 bases, with 9 bases spanning the gap. The CDR3 is 14 residues long. Per germline, CDR1 SGHRS and CDR2 YFSETQ. Enrolled through a virtual design, the participants were between roughly 18 and 90 years of age and came from under 25 US areas. In the original processing: Estimation of nucleated cell counts relied on the amplification of reference gene primers. TCRdb's table, derived via immunoSEQ multiplex PCR, lists solely in-frame clones and lacks some. Clone size and V and J calls were adopted from that table, with D and trimming inferred from the DNA. The sample holds 300,000 to 350,000 clones, 75% to 90% seen once.

The TCR comes from a man aged 25-45 years who had recovered from COVID-19. Sequencing was done on a sample of PBMCs or T cells enriched from blood (not recorded which). This chain connects TRBV5-1 to TRBJ2-1; D may be TRBD1 (5 bases). The CDR3 region has the DNA TGCGCCAGCAGCTTGGGGGGCATAGACAATGAGCAGTTCTTC. Translating it yields CASSLGGIDNEQFF.